The clone carrying this T cell receptor beta chain ranks as medium-sized. Its target is not known. Trimming pared 8 bases from V and 0 bases from J, leaving 11 bases between. The CDR3 is 15 amino acids. CDR1 and CDR2 from the germline V gene are MNHNS and SASEGT. The data originate from a study of circulating CD8 cells and anti-PD-1 response in melanoma. TCR libraries were prepared from approximately 15 ng of total RNA with the QIAseq Immune Repertoire TCR panel. TCRdb itself ran the reads through MiXCR, one entry per CDR3 protein. The data contain 200 to 300 distinct CDR3 sequences, under 9.5% of them singletons. Sorting of live CD3+CD8+TCRalphabeta+ cells by PD-1 and/or TIGIT gave four subsets. Overall study findings and caveats: PD-1 and DPOS subsets showed similar, higher clonality than DNEG.

V usage is TRBV6-1 and J usage is TRBJ1-6; D gene ambiguous. Material: CD8+ T cells from PBMCs, obtained at baseline or after one month of anti-PD-1 therapy (not recorded which). The clonotype comes from a human donor with melanoma. Written as DNA, the CDR3 is TGTGCCAGCTGGAATCTACACTCCTATAATTCACCCCTCCACTTT. Its translation: CASWNLHSYNSPLHF.